Presented here are 24 T cell receptor beta chains from one specimen sequenced in a study of OX40 agonist ivuxolimab in advanced cancers. The assay was immunoSEQ multiplex PCR, and TCRdb's table has in-frame clones only and misses some. This sample yields some 140,000 clones, of which 93% are seen a single time; roughly 0.94% belongs to the top ten. This specimen consisted of CD4+ or CD8+ T cells sorted from blood, obtained in a trial of the OX40 agonist ivuxolimab. All receptors come from an adult with an advanced solid tumor such as melanoma, head and neck, liver or kidney cancer.

This rearrangement joins TRBV5-4 to TRBJ2-7; TRBD2 might be the D (7 bases). Germline V gene sequence: CDR1 SGHNT, CDR2 YYREEE (reference sequence). This CDR3 region has 12 residues. Between the trimmed V and J ends, which lost 4 bases and 5 bases, there was a span of 10 bases. As DNA, the CDR3 is TGTGCCAGCAGCCCCGGGGGGCACGAGCAGTACTTC. Protein product: CASSPGGHEQYF.

V and J are TRBV13 and TRBJ2-1; 12 bases line up with TRBD2. Germline loops: CDR1 PRHDT, CDR2 FYEKMQ (reference sequence). With V trimmed by 3 bases and J by 2 bases, 11 bases remained unmatched. CDR3 length: 19 residues. Written as DNA, the CDR3 is TGTGCCAGCAGCTTCTTCCCCCCTAGCGGGAGGGCCGCCTACAATGAGCAGTTCTTC. It specifies CASSFFPPSGRAAYNEQFF.

The J gene is TRBJ1-2, the V gene TRBV6-5; D is unclear. V lost 6 bases, J lost 4 bases, and 6 bases lay in between. The length of the CDR3 is 11 residues. Germline CDR1 reads MNHEY; CDR2 reads SVGAGI. CDR3 in amino acids: CASSRGYGYTF. For the CDR3, the DNA is TGTGCCAGCAGCCGAGGCTATGGCTACACCTTC.

The V call is TRBV6-1, the J call TRBJ2-1, with D possibly TRBD2 on 7 matching bases. Germline V gene data show CDR1 as MNHNS and CDR2 as SASEGT. There are 15 residues in the CDR3. Deletions cut 7 bases from V and 6 bases from J, with 19 bases between. The CDR3 reads CASTQGGGPLNEQFF. In nucleotides, the CDR3 is TGTGCCAGCACCCAAGGGGGGGGGCCCCTCAATGAGCAGTTCTTC.

The chain carries TRBV11-3 and TRBJ2-3; D gene unclear. Looked up from germline, CDR1 is SGHNT and CDR2 is YENEEA. This CDR3 region has 13 residues. V was trimmed by 5 bases and J by 9 bases, leaving 15 bases between them. CDR3 nucleotide sequence: TGTGCCAGCAGCCCCTCACAATGGACCACGCAGTATTTT. Translating gives CASSPSQWTTQYF. Variable domain in full (rest from reference TRBV11-3 and TRBJ2-3): EAGVVQSPRYKIIEKKQPVAFWCNPISGHNTLYWYLQNLGQGPELLIRYENEEAVDDSQLPKDRFSAERLKGVDSTLKIQPAELGDSAVYLCASSPSQWTTQYFGPGTRLTVL.

The chain couples TRBV4-3 to TRBJ2-7; TRBD1 aligns across 9 bases. Germline CDR1 reads LGHNA; CDR2 reads YSLEER. V was pared by 1 base and J by 7 bases, with 17 bases of the junction left unmatched. The CDR3 spans 18 residues. CDR3 nucleotides: TGCGCCAGCAGCCAAGTTAAGTTCTCGGGACAGGGTGAGGGAGAGCAGTACTTC. Its translation is CASSQVKFSGQGEGEQYF.

The CDR3 loop reads CASNQVYAGELFF. The CDR3 DNA reads as TGTGCCAGCAACCAGGTCTACGCCGGGGAGCTGTTTTTT. The V and J genes are TRBV6-5 and TRBJ2-2; D remains unclear. Deletions cut 7 bases from V and 6 bases from J, with 12 bases between. This CDR3 is 13 amino acids long. Germline CDR1 and CDR2: MNHEY and SVGAGI.

The chain is built from TRBV29-1 and TRBJ1-1; D gene ambiguous. V was trimmed by 4 bases and J by 0 bases, leaving 12 bases between them. CDR1 and CDR2 from the germline V gene are SQVTM and ANQGSEA. This CDR3 contains 14 residues. CDR3 sequence reads: CSVVVLVMNTEAFF. As DNA, the CDR3 is TGCAGCGTTGTTGTACTCGTGATGAACACTGAAGCTTTCTTT.

This sequence joins TRBV5-4 and TRBJ2-5, with D possibly matching TRBD2 (6 bases). CDR3 length: 14 amino acids. V lost 4 bases and J 2 bases, leaving 12 bases between the germline ends. The germline gives CDR1 SGHNT, CDR2 YYREEE (reference sequence). The CDR3 DNA reads TGTGCCAGCAGCCCTCCGGGACTTCAAGAGACCCAGTACTTC. As protein: CASSPPGLQETQYF.

V usage is TRBV28 and J usage is TRBJ1-5, with 10 nucleotides matching TRBD1. The CDR3 extends over 14 amino acids. Germline values: CDR1 MDHEN, CDR2 SYDVKM. Unmatched junction bases numbered 4, after V lost 6 bases and J lost 5 bases. The CDR3, as DNA: TGTGCCAGCAGGAGGACAGGGGGGTATCAGCCCCAGCATTTT. Residues: CASRRTGGYQPQHF.

The genes are TRBV10-1 and TRBJ1-2, with D perhaps matching TRBD1 (5 bases). This CDR3 contains 15 residues. V was clipped by 2 bases and J by 8 bases, with 18 bases between them. Germline V lookup: CDR1 WNHNN, CDR2 SYGVQD (reference sequence). The CDR3 bases are TGCGCCAGCAGTGAGCAAGCCGGACACCCAGTGGGCTACACCTTC. It encodes CASSEQAGHPVGYTF.

The table lists this clone with a few counts. The rearrangement joins TRBV20-1 to TRBJ1-5, with D perhaps TRBD1 (5 bases). The germline V and J ends were trimmed by 3 bases and 8 bases, with 8 bases remaining between them. The CDR3 runs to 11 residues. The V gene's germline CDR1 is DFQATT and CDR2 SNEGSKA (reference sequence). The CDR3 here is CSARGLEPQHF. The DNA of the CDR3 is TGCAGTGCTAGGGGGCTTGAGCCCCAGCATTTT.

V gene TRBV19 combines with J gene TRBJ2-3, with 9 bases aligning to TRBD1. V lost 8 bases and J lost 2; bases outside the gene matches: 11. The CDR3 sequence is 16 residues long. Germline lookup yields CDR1 LNHDA and CDR2 SQIVND (reference sequence). CDR3 coding DNA: TGTGCCAGTTCTCCCGTGGACAGGGGATTCACAGATACGCAGTATTTT. Amino acid sequence: CASSPVDRGFTDTQYF.

This chain links TRBV21-1 with TRBJ2-5; the D call of TRBD2 is as the table states it, not checked on the DNA. TRBV21-1 is given as a pseudogene. The CDR3 is made up of 16 amino acids. The CDR3 DNA reads TGTGCCAGCAGCAAAGGGTCCCCTAGATCCCAAGAGACCCAGTACTTC. Encoded protein: CASSKGSPRSQETQYF.

The CDR3 sequence is CASFQLTLIAGGPARDEQFF. The CDR3 DNA reads as TGTGCCAGCTTTCAACTAACGCTCATAGCGGGAGGGCCAGCAAGGGATGAGCAGTTCTTC. The V and J genes are TRBV27 and TRBJ2-1, with 11 bases fitting TRBD2. Trimming removed 8 bases from V and 8 bases from J; junction bases left unmatched: 26. Looked up from germline, CDR1 is MNHEY and CDR2 is SMNVEV (reference sequence). CDR3 length: 20 amino acids.

The CDR3 DNA follows: TGTGCCAGTAGTAACGACAGGGGCGAGAATTCACCCCTCCACTTT. Amino acid sequence: CASSNDRGENSPLHF. This sequence joins TRBV19 and TRBJ1-6; TRBD1 aligns across 8 bases. The J segment lost 7 bases and the V segment lost 4 bases, leaving 6 bases of the junction unmatched. CDR3 length equals 15 residues. Germline lookup yields CDR1 LNHDA and CDR2 SQIVND (reference sequence). The whole variable domain, remainder taken from reference TRBV19 and TRBJ1-6, is DGGITQSPKYLFRKEGQNVTLSCEQNLNHDAMYWYRQDPGQGLRLIYYSQIVNDFQKGDIAEGYSVSREKKESFPLTVTSAQKNPTAFYLCASSNDRGENSPLHFGNGTRLTVT.

The J gene is TRBJ2-7, the V gene TRBV11-1; 8 positions agree with TRBD2. The CDR3 loop spans 16 amino acids. Germline V gene data show CDR1 as SGHAT and CDR2 as FQDESV (reference sequence). The junction had 14 bases not matched to a gene; V was cut back by 3 bases and J by 7 bases. The chain's CDR3 is CASSLMGTSGPREQYF. CDR3 in DNA: TGTGCCAGCAGCTTGATGGGAACTAGCGGACCAAGGGAGCAGTACTTC. The full variable domain, rest sourced from reference TRBV11-1 and TRBJ2-7, is EAEVAQSPRYKITEKSQAVAFWCDPISGHATLYWYRQILGQGPELLVQFQDESVVDDSQLPKDRFSAERLKGVDSTLKIQPAELGDSAMYLCASSLMGTSGPREQYFGPGTRLTVT.

The chain combines TRBV9 with TRBJ2-5, with a weak D call TRBD2 (7 bases). V shed 0 bases and J shed 1 base, with 16 bases lying between them. This CDR3 region has 17 residues. CDR1 is SGDLS and CDR2 is YYNGEE in the germline V gene. Written as DNA, the CDR3 is TGTGCCAGCAGCGTAGGATTGGAGGGGGGGCTCCAAGAGACCCAGTACTTC. It specifies CASSVGLEGGLQETQYF.

The genes are TRBV5-4 and TRBJ2-2; 10 bases map to TRBD2. Germline lookup yields CDR1 SGHNT and CDR2 YYREEE (reference sequence). Unmatched junction bases numbered 10, after V lost 4 bases and J lost 4 bases. CDR3 length: 17 residues. In DNA form, the CDR3 reads TGTGCCAGCAGCCCGTCGCCAGCGGGAGGGCGCACCGGGGAGCTGTTTTTT. Protein product: CASSPSPAGGRTGELFF.

V usage is TRBV7-2 and J usage is TRBJ1-1; weak D call: TRBD1 (5 bases). The CDR3 runs 15 residues. CDR1 and CDR2 (germline): SGHTA, FQGNSA. Trimming left V 5 bases short and J 4 bases short, with 17 bases between. Written as DNA, the CDR3 is TGTGCCAGCAGCGCCCGCAGGGACTTGGGCACTGAAGCTTTCTTT. Translation: CASSARRDLGTEAFF.

Of note for this clone: Germline is not matched at one junction end, which may reflect a read error. The J gene is TRBJ2-7, the V gene TRBV5-8; D may be TRBD2 (6 bases). There are 16 residues in the CDR3. Per the germline V gene, CDR1 is SGHTS and CDR2 is YDEGEE. The CDR3 loop reads CASSQEPQSGLGEQYF. CDR3 in DNA: TGCGCCAGCAGCCAAGAGCCGCAGTCGGGACTCGGCGAGCAGTACTTC.

V is TRBV18 and J is TRBJ2-1, with TRBD2 matching over 13 bases. The CDR3 loop spans 15 amino acids. The junction had 2 bases not matched to a gene; V was cut back by 0 bases and J by 9 bases. Germline values: CDR1 KGHSH, CDR2 LQKENI. The DNA for the CDR3 is TGTGCCAGCTCACCACCTACTAGCGGGAGGGGTGAGCAGTTCTTC. The encoded protein is CASSPPTSGRGEQFF.

The chain joins TRBV19 to TRBJ2-5; 10 bases align to TRBD1. This CDR3 region has 15 residues. J gave up 2 bases and V 4 bases, and 4 bases lay outside the gene matches. The germline gives CDR1 LNHDA, CDR2 SQIVND (reference sequence). CDR3 DNA sequence: TGTGCCAGTAGTAGGACAGGGGGGGGTCAAGAGACCCAGTACTTC. Translation gives CASSRTGGGQETQYF.

The genes are TRBV7-2 and TRBJ2-4; 10 bases align to TRBD1. Germline CDR1 is SGHTA and CDR2 is FQGNSA. The junction had 10 bases not matched to a gene; V was cut back by 5 bases and J by 3 bases. This CDR3 is 17 amino acids long. CDR3 sequence: CASSLQTGGFGKNIQYF. CDR3 coding DNA: TGTGCCAGCAGCCTCCAGACAGGGGGCTTTGGCAAAAACATTCAGTACTTC.